This T cell receptor (beta chain) was sequenced during a study of cytomegalovirus exposure and HLA in healthy donors. Study-wide background: The early release's HLA-typed donors yielded 70 million to 85 million unique TCRs. Study findings and constraints: Later, an analysis found that common viral pathogens appeared to be linked with several of the most significant clusters. The only immune exposure information that was available was CMV serostatus. Earlier findings revealed that most TCR beta V segments proved productive either about 90% or about 30% of the time.

This clone has a single count. Its antigen remains unidentified. PCR primers comprised 60 Vbeta and 13 Jbeta primers. Measured with immunoSEQ multiplex PCR; TCRdb has only the in-frame clones, and not every one. This table has some 130,000 clones, roughly four fifths appearing once. V was pared by 3 bases and J by 9 bases, with 16 bases of the junction left unmatched. Looked up from germline, CDR1 is ENHRY and CDR2 is SYGVKD. The CDR3 totals 17 residues. The sequencing input was PBMCs. This receptor was obtained from a middle-aged woman in good health and CMV-seropositive. This rearrangement joins TRBV10-3 to TRBJ2-2; 7 bases agree with TRBD1. For the CDR3, the DNA is TGTGCCATCAGTGACCAACCCGGGACAGATATTAGTAGGGAGCTGTTTTTT. This encodes CAISDQPGTDISRELFF.